The next 10 T cell receptor beta chains were all read from a single sample in a study of T cells after yellow fever vaccination. TCRdb reprocessed the 5' RACE reads via MiXCR and lists one record per CDR3 protein. This table has some 350,000 distinct CDR3 sequences, about 4% appearing once. The source material was PBMCs, sampled 5 days after the yellow fever booster vaccination. The receptors come from a man aged 18 to 30 who received the YFV17D yellow fever vaccine.

In this sample, this clonotype turned up a few times. The chain carries TRBV2 and TRBJ2-3; tentative D call: TRBD2 (6 bases). CDR1 SNHLY and CDR2 FYNNEI come from the germline V gene. V shed 3 bases and J shed 0 bases, with 7 bases lying between them. This CDR3 contains 14 residues. The DNA for the CDR3 is TGTGCCAGCAGTGAGCGGGATAGCACAGATACGCAGTATTTT. Its translation is CASSERDSTDTQYF.

This clonotype was counted only a few times. The V call is TRBV5-1, the J call TRBJ1-3; D possibly corresponds to TRBD1 (5 bases). This CDR3 has 16 amino acids. Trimming shortened V by 0 bases and J by 4 bases, and 14 bases separated the two germline ends. Germline V gives CDR1 SGHRS, CDR2 YFSETQ. This CDR3 is CASSLAWQGTGNTIYF. In DNA, the CDR3 is TGCGCCAGCAGCTTGGCCTGGCAGGGAACAGGAAACACCATATATTTT.

The V call is TRBV20-1, the J call TRBJ1-2; no firm D call. V lost 3 bases, J lost 7 bases, and 24 bases lay in between. This CDR3 has 16 residues. Germline-derived CDR1 and CDR2 are DFQATT and SNEGSKA (reference sequence). CDR3 region: CSASQTVGTARSGYTF. The CDR3 DNA is TGCAGTGCTAGCCAGACGGTAGGAACAGCGCGAAGTGGCTACACCTTC.

This clonotype was seen at least ten times. This rearrangement joins TRBV7-2 to TRBJ2-3; the match to TRBD2 covers 8 bases. Germline CDR1 reads SGHTA; CDR2 reads FQGNSA. Trimming took 10 bases from V and 2 from J; bases not matched to a gene: 14. There are 16 residues in the CDR3. The CDR3 sequence: CATPGGATGFTDTQYF. CDR3 nucleotide sequence: TGTGCCACCCCCGGGGGGGCAACAGGGTTCACAGATACGCAGTATTTT.

This clonotype appeared many times. The chain recombines TRBV5-1 with TRBJ2-2; D is unclear. This CDR3 region has 14 residues. Germline assignment: CDR1 SGHRS and CDR2 YFSETQ. Between the trimmed V and J ends, which lost 3 bases and 7 bases, there was a span of 13 bases. The CDR3 is CASSSILKGGELFF. Here the CDR3 DNA reads TGCGCCAGCAGCTCCATATTGAAGGGCGGGGAGCTGTTTTTT. Together with reference TRBV5-1 and TRBJ2-2, the CDR3 gives the full variable domain: KAGVTQTPRYLIKTRGQQVTLSCSPISGHRSVSWYQQTPGQGLQFLFEYFSETQRNKGNFPGRFSGRQFSNSRSEMNVSTLELGDSALYLCASSSILKGGELFFGEGSRLTVL.

The table lists this clonotype with a few counts. This chain uses TRBV28 with TRBJ2-5; no clear D. The CDR3 loop spans 15 amino acids. Germline V gene lookup returns CDR1 MDHEN and CDR2 SYDVKM. V dropped 3 bases and J dropped 3 bases, with 14 bases sitting between them. The CDR3 reads CASSFFQVAKETQYF. The CDR3 nucleotides read TGTGCCAGCAGTTTTTTTCAGGTTGCAAAAGAGACCCAGTACTTC.

This clonotype was counted only a few times. The chain carries TRBV5-1 and TRBJ1-1, with D perhaps matching TRBD1 (5 bases). Trimming took 4 bases from V and 8 from J, leaving 15 bases between them. Germline V CDR1 and CDR2: SGHRS, YFSETQ. There are 13 residues in the CDR3. CDR3: CASSGAGAHEAFF. The CDR3 DNA reads TGCGCCAGCAGCGGGGCTGGGGCCCACGAAGCTTTCTTT.

In this sample, this clonotype turned up a few times. The chain uses TRBV7-2 and TRBJ1-3; TRBD1 aligns across 9 bases. After removal of 2 bases from V and 2 bases from J, the junction contained 4 bases not matched to a gene. The CDR3 has 16 residues. Germline-derived CDR1 and CDR2 are SGHTA and FQGNSA. The CDR3 is CASSLQGTGPGNTIYF. CDR3 DNA sequence: TGTGCCAGCAGCTTACAAGGGACAGGGCCTGGAAACACCATATATTTT.

V is TRBV5-1 and J is TRBJ1-1; D gene uncertain. Germline V gene data show CDR1 as SGHRS and CDR2 as YFSETQ. V gave up 1 base and J gave up 0 bases, with 7 bases separating them. This CDR3 is built from 14 residues. The CDR3 region is CASSLWSMNTEAFF. The CDR3 DNA sequence: TGCGCCAGCAGCTTGTGGAGTATGAACACTGAAGCTTTCTTT. Full variable domain (outside the CDR3, taken from reference TRBV5-1 and TRBJ1-1): KAGVTQTPRYLIKTRGQQVTLSCSPISGHRSVSWYQQTPGQGLQFLFEYFSETQRNKGNFPGRFSGRQFSNSRSEMNVSTLELGDSALYLCASSLWSMNTEAFFGQGTRLTVV.

V gene TRBV20-1 combines with J gene TRBJ2-1, with TRBD2 identical over 8 bases. The junction had 11 bases not matched to a gene; V was cut back by 2 bases and J by 5 bases. The germline V gene encodes CDR1 DFQATT and CDR2 SNEGSKA (reference sequence). This CDR3 comprises 16 residues. CDR3 nucleotide sequence: TGCAGTGCTAGACTCTTCGGACTAGCTCGGGACAATGAGCAGTTCTTC. Amino acid sequence: CSARLFGLARDNEQFF.